A single sample is the source of the 30 T cell receptor beta chains below, sequenced in a study of T cell responses to AZD1222 COVID-19 vaccine (dated by TCRdb to about 2021). Libraries came from the immunoSEQ multiplex PCR assay. TCRdb holds this immuneACCESS table with in-frame rearrangements only. Some clones are missing; in checked studies, unresolved V genes explain under half, and the rest has no known cause. Present in this sample are approximately 160,000 clones, 75% to 90% of which were seen just once. 2.6% of the sample rests with the top ten. The time point label of this sample denotes: baseline before first vaccination. Here the sequenced sample was peripheral blood, taken on day 0 of AZD1222 vaccination. The receptors come from an adult in good health.

The J gene is TRBJ1-2, the V gene TRBV9, with D perhaps matching TRBD1 (6 bases). The V and J ends lost 4 bases and 4 bases respectively, with 20 bases between them. Germline V gene sequence: CDR1 SGDLS, CDR2 YYNGEE. The CDR3 runs 16 residues. The CDR3: CASSPPLPGVAYGYTF. Here the CDR3 DNA reads TGTGCCAGCAGCCCCCCCCTCCCAGGGGTGGCCTATGGCTACACCTTC.

The chain has TRBV5-6 and TRBJ1-4, with D perhaps TRBD1 (6 bases). Germline lookup yields CDR1 SGHDT and CDR2 YYEEEE. The ends were cut back, 1 base at V and 0 bases at J, with 10 bases in the middle. The CDR3 is made up of 16 amino acids. CDR3 in DNA: TGTGCCAGCAGCTTGACCCGGACAGCAACTAATGAAAAACTGTTTTTT. As protein: CASSLTRTATNEKLFF.

J is TRBJ2-1 and V is TRBV28; D ambiguous. The length of the CDR3 is 11 residues. In germline, CDR1 is MDHEN, CDR2 SYDVKM. The V and J ends lost 3 bases and 8 bases respectively, with 5 bases between them. CDR3 protein: CASSFVHEQFF. The CDR3 DNA is TGTGCCAGCAGTTTCGTCCATGAGCAGTTCTTC.

The genes are TRBV24-1 and TRBJ2-3; D is possibly TRBD1 (5 bases). Germline assignment: CDR1 KGHDR and CDR2 SFDVKD. This CDR3 is built from 15 residues. Trimming cost V 4 bases and J 10 bases, with 20 bases left between them. The CDR3 is CATSERGPGPGPQYF. The CDR3 nucleotides are TGTGCCACCAGTGAGCGAGGCCCAGGGCCAGGACCGCAGTATTTT.

This clone occurred a few times. The chain uses TRBV18 and TRBJ1-4; weak D call: TRBD1 (6 bases). The ends were cut back, 4 bases at V and 4 bases at J, with 10 bases in the middle. Looked up from germline, CDR1 is KGHSH and CDR2 is LQKENI. CDR3 length: 14 residues. The CDR3 DNA reads TGTGCCAGCTCACTGGACAGCCTTAATGAAAAACTGTTTTTT. Translating it yields CASSLDSLNEKLFF.

The chain links TRBV7-6 to TRBJ2-3, with 8 bases matching TRBD1. The CDR3 is made up of 16 amino acids. The ends lost 1 base at V and 3 bases at J; junction bases unmatched: 6. CDR1 SGHVS and CDR2 FNYEAQ come from the germline V gene. The CDR3 bases are TGTGCCAGCAGCTTAGTCACAGGGGGAAGGACAGATACGCAGTATTTT. Its translation: CASSLVTGGRTDTQYF.

The rearrangement links TRBV20-1 to TRBJ1-5, with D possibly being TRBD1 (6 bases). This CDR3 region has 15 residues. Between the trimmed V and J ends, which lost 3 bases and 0 bases, there was a span of 12 bases. CDR1 and CDR2 (germline): DFQATT, SNEGSKA (reference sequence). In DNA, the CDR3 is TGCAGTGCTAGTAGACAGGTTAATAGCAATCAGCCCCAGCATTTT. Protein product: CSASRQVNSNQPQHF.

The chain employs TRBV13 and TRBJ1-1, with 8 bases identical to TRBD1. The ends lost 4 bases at V and 2 bases at J; junction bases unmatched: 9. The CDR3 extends over 16 amino acids. Germline V gene lookup returns CDR1 PRHDT and CDR2 FYEKMQ (reference sequence). In DNA, the CDR3 is TGTGCCAGCAGCTGGACAGGGATGGGGGTTAACACTGAAGCTTTCTTT. This codes for CASSWTGMGVNTEAFF.

The rearrangement uses TRBV7-3 and TRBJ1-5; D may be TRBD1 (5 bases). This CDR3 has 15 amino acids. Germline CDR1 and CDR2: SGHTA and FQGTGA. V gave up 5 bases and J gave up 7 bases, with 18 bases separating them. In nucleotides, the CDR3 is TGTGCCAGCAGCGTATCTGGGTTAGGGGAACAGCCCCAGCATTTT. Translation: CASSVSGLGEQPQHF.

The chain recombines TRBV7-9 with TRBJ2-4, with D maybe TRBD2 (7 bases). The CDR3 has 16 amino acids. Trimming removed 2 bases from V and 10 bases from J, with 21 bases in between. Germline CDR1 SEHNR, CDR2 FQNEAQ (reference sequence). CDR3 DNA: TGTGCCAGCAGCTTACGAACGGTAGGGGGGGAAGAGATTCAGTACTTC. Amino acids: CASSLRTVGGEEIQYF.

The V and J genes are TRBV6-5 and TRBJ1-4, with D unresolved. The CDR3 consists of 14 residues. The germline gives CDR1 MNHEY, CDR2 SVGAGI. V was clipped by 5 bases and J by 5 bases, with 12 bases between them. CDR3 residues: CASSPQLKNEKLFF. DNA for the CDR3: TGTGCCAGCAGTCCACAGTTGAAGAATGAAAAACTGTTTTTT.

The rearrangement uses TRBV2 and TRBJ1-4; D remains unclear. The V end lost 2 bases, the J end lost 7 bases, and 5 bases lay between the germline ends. CDR1 SNHLY and CDR2 FYNNEI come from the germline V gene. The CDR3 is 12 residues long. The CDR3 region is CASSEQTEKLFF. DNA of the CDR3: TGTGCCAGCAGTGAACAGACTGAAAAACTGTTTTTT. Variable domain in full (rest from reference TRBV2 and TRBJ1-4): EPEVTQTPSHQVTQMGQEVILRCVPISNHLYFYWYRQILGQKVEFLVSFYNNEISEKSEIFDDQFSVERPDGSNFTLKIRSTKLEDSAMYFCASSEQTEKLFFGSGTQLSVL.

In its sample, this clone was seen many times. The rearrangement uses TRBV18 and TRBJ1-2, with D hard to call. V lost 0 bases to trimming and J lost 5 bases, with 10 bases between them. The germline V gene has CDR1 KGHSH and CDR2 LQKENI. The CDR3 totals 14 residues. CDR3 sequence: CASSPPTQQYGYTF. The CDR3 coding sequence is TGTGCCAGCTCACCACCGACGCAGCAGTATGGCTACACCTTC.

This rearrangement joins TRBV6-5 to TRBJ1-5; a weak D match, TRBD1 (5 bases). Germline V lookup: CDR1 MNHEY, CDR2 SVGAGI. V was trimmed by 5 bases and J by 9 bases, leaving 14 bases between them. The CDR3 is 13 residues long. CDR3 loop: CASSRQRGSPQHF. CDR3 DNA sequence: TGTGCCAGCAGTCGACAGCGGGGTTCGCCCCAGCATTTT.

V gene TRBV28 combines with J gene TRBJ1-1, with TRBD1 matching over 7 bases. V lost 5 bases and J lost 3; bases outside the gene matches: 9. This CDR3 contains 15 residues. Germline CDR1 and CDR2: MDHEN and SYDVKM. CDR3 in DNA: TGTGCCAGCAGTCCCTCGGGACAGTATGACACTGAAGCTTTCTTT. Amino acids: CASSPSGQYDTEAFF.

The chain links TRBV27 to TRBJ2-5; 10 bases match TRBD1. The V segment lost 4 bases and the J segment 4 bases; nucleotides outside the gene matches: 9. The germline V gene encodes CDR1 MNHEY and CDR2 SMNVEV (reference sequence). The CDR3 is 16 residues long. CDR3: CASSSRRQGAPETQYF. The CDR3, as DNA: TGTGCCAGCAGTTCACGCAGACAGGGGGCCCCAGAGACCCAGTACTTC.

The V call is TRBV19, the J call TRBJ2-5, with a weak D call TRBD2 (5 bases). The CDR3 contains 13 residues. CDR1 and CDR2 from the germline V gene are LNHDA and SQIVND (reference sequence). Trimming shortened V by 1 base and J by 5 bases, and 8 bases separated the two germline ends. CDR3 coding DNA: TGTGCCAGTAGTATAGTTTCGGGGGAGACCCAGTACTTC. Amino acids: CASSIVSGETQYF.

This clone appeared once. This chain joins TRBV5-1 and TRBJ2-7; 11 bases match TRBD1. Germline V gene sequence: CDR1 SGHRS, CDR2 YFSETQ. After removal of 4 bases from V and 2 bases from J, the junction contained 5 bases not matched to a gene. This CDR3 comprises 15 residues. This chain's CDR3 is CASSAPDRGPYEQYF. CDR3 DNA sequence: TGCGCCAGCAGCGCACCGGACAGGGGGCCCTACGAGCAGTACTTC.

This rearrangement joins TRBV5-5 to TRBJ1-5; 8 bases match TRBD1. The CDR3 spans 16 residues. V lost 3 bases, J lost 7 bases, and 12 bases stayed unmatched. The germline gives CDR1 SGHKS, CDR2 YYEKEE (reference sequence). The CDR3 DNA sequence: TGTGCCAGCAGCTCAGGCGCCGACAGGGGTGCGCAGCCCCAGCATTTT. It encodes CASSSGADRGAQPQHF.

This clone came up once. This chain links TRBV3-1 (or the pseudogene TRBV3-2) with TRBJ2-1; the D call may be TRBD1 or TRBD2 (5 bases each). Trimming removed 0 bases at V and 13 bases at J, with 13 bases between. This CDR3 comprises 13 residues. CDR1 and CDR2 (germline): LGHDT, YNNKEL (reference sequence). The CDR3 DNA follows: TGTGCCAGCAGCCAAGATTCAAGGGGAGCACAGTTCTTC. Its translation is CASSQDSRGAQFF.

The J gene is TRBJ2-3, the V gene TRBV6-5; 8 bases are a match to TRBD1. This CDR3 contains 14 residues. The junction had 5 bases not matched to a gene; V was cut back by 7 bases and J by 2 bases. Germline V gives CDR1 MNHEY, CDR2 SVGAGI. CDR3 DNA sequence: TGTGCCAGCACCCGGACAGGGAACACAGATACGCAGTATTTT. It specifies CASTRTGNTDTQYF.

The chain has TRBV10-1 and TRBJ2-4; D gene unclear. V gave up 8 bases and J gave up 0 bases, with 20 bases separating them. In germline, CDR1 is WNHNN, CDR2 SYGVQD (reference sequence). The CDR3 totals 17 residues. CDR3 bases: TGCGCCAGCCTCGGACCTCCCGTCAGAATAGCCAAAAACATTCAGTACTTC. As protein: CASLGPPVRIAKNIQYF.

This sequence joins TRBV19 and TRBJ1-4; TRBD1 matches at 9 bases. Trimming cost V 6 bases and J 5 bases; bases outside gene matches: 10. CDR1 and CDR2 from the germline V gene are LNHDA and SQIVND (reference sequence). This CDR3 is built from 16 residues. The CDR3 reads CASSSRDRVHNEKLFF. The CDR3 coding sequence is TGTGCCAGTAGCAGCCGGGACAGGGTTCACAATGAAAAACTGTTTTTT.

The chain is built from TRBV12-3 or TRBV12-4 and TRBJ1-1; no definite D call. The CDR3 is made up of 13 amino acids. Trimming cost V 2 bases and J 8 bases, with 12 bases left between them. In DNA, the CDR3 is TGTGCCAGCAGTTTAAAGGTCGGAGGGGAAGCTTTCTTT. This sequence encodes CASSLKVGGEAFF.

CDR3 coding DNA: TGTGCCAGCAGCTTGACCGGGACAGGGGAGACCGGGGAGCTGTTTTTT. Amino acid sequence: CASSLTGTGETGELFF. The V and J genes are TRBV7-9 and TRBJ2-2; 10 positions agree with TRBD1. CDR3 length: 16 amino acids. The germline CDR1 and CDR2 sequences are SEHNR and FQNEAQ (reference sequence). V lost 3 bases and J lost 5; bases outside the gene matches: 6.

The chain uses TRBV14 and TRBJ1-6; D call uncertain. The germline gives CDR1 SGHDN, CDR2 FVKESK. V was pared by 2 bases and J by 7 bases, with 18 bases between. This CDR3 region has 17 residues. Here the CDR3 reads CASSQRQTGNLNSPLHF. CDR3 DNA: TGTGCCAGCAGCCAAAGACAAACGGGCAACTTGAATTCACCCCTCCACTTT.

This clone occurred once. The rearrangement links TRBV2 to TRBJ2-1, with TRBD1 matching over 7 bases. Germline V CDR1 and CDR2: SNHLY, FYNNEI. The CDR3 runs to 14 residues. The V gene end was trimmed by 7 bases and the J gene end by 6 bases; junction bases not matched to a gene: 9. Here the CDR3 DNA reads TGTGCCAGCAAACAGGGGCCTTCGAGCAATGAGCAGTTCTTC. Translated, it gives CASKQGPSSNEQFF.

This chain uses TRBV6-7 with TRBJ1-3, with 7 bases identical to TRBD1. TRBV6-7 is labeled an ORF, and its function is uncertain. J was trimmed by 7 bases and V by 6 bases; bases with no gene match: 6. The CDR3 spans 13 residues. CDR3 in amino acids: CASSRQGRNTIYF. In nucleotides, the CDR3 is TGTGCCAGCAGCAGACAGGGTCGGAACACCATATATTTT.

V is TRBV11-2 and J is TRBJ2-2, with TRBD2 as a possible D gene (6 bases). Germline V gene data show CDR1 as SGHAT and CDR2 as FQNNGV. The CDR3 totals 19 residues. Between the trimmed V and J ends, which lost 1 base and 4 bases, there was a span of 22 bases. The CDR3 protein is CASSLARGPSRQGTGELFF. The CDR3 DNA reads as TGTGCCAGCAGCTTAGCGCGGGGACCTAGCCGCCAGGGCACCGGGGAGCTGTTTTTT.

The chain combines TRBV5-5 with TRBJ2-7, with a weak D call TRBD1 (5 bases). This CDR3 contains 16 residues. V shed 2 bases and J shed 2 bases, with 17 bases lying between them. CDR1 and CDR2 from the germline V gene are SGHKS and YYEKEE (reference sequence). The CDR3 DNA is TGTGCCAGCAGCTTACTACAGGCGACCCACGCCTACGAGCAGTACTTC. It is translated as CASSLLQATHAYEQYF.